The text below deals with one T cell receptor beta chain. The antigen remains unidentified. The CDR3 has 15 residues. Trimming took off 5 bases at V and 0 bases at J, with 11 bases between the two ends. The germline CDR1 and CDR2 sequences are MDHEN and SYDVKM. This entry belongs to a study of T cell repertoires in cytomegalovirus infection. Study-level background: Indications of both CMV infection and matching HLA type were provided by public TCR beta signatures. Study results and caveats: Public TCR beta family frequency separated CMV-and-HLA carriers, including in an independent cohort.

TCRdb ran MiXCR on the reads and lists one entry per CDR3 protein. The sample includes around 450,000 distinct CDR3 sequences, 11% seen only once; the top ten take 10%. The sequencing sample was made of PBMCs. V gene TRBV28 combines with J gene TRBJ1-3; D ambiguous. This TCR was recovered from a human donor in good health (CMV status not recorded). Some clones in this sample may be carry-over from other donors' samples. CDR3 sequence (DNA): TGTGCCAGCAGTACTCGGGGATTCTCTGGAAACACCATATATTTT. It specifies CASSTRGFSGNTIYF.